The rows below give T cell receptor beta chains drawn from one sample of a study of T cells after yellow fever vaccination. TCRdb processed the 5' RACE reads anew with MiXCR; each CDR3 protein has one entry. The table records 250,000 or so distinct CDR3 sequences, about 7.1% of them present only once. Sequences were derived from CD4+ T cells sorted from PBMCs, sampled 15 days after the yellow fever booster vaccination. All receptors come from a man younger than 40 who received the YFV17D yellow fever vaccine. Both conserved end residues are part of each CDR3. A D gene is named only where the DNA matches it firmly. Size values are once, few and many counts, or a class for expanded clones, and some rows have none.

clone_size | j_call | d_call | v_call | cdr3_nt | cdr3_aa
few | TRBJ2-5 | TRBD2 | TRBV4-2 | TGTGCCAGCAGCCAAGGGACTAGCGGGGGGAGCGGGACCCAGTACTTC | CASSQGTSGGSGTQYF
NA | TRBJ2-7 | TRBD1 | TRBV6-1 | TGTGCCAGCAGTGCTGGGACAGGGGGAGGCGAGCAGTACTTC | CASSAGTGGGEQYF
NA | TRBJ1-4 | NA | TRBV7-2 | TGTGCCAGCAGCTCCTCGACAGGAGGGGGTGAAAAACTGTTTTTT | CASSSSTGGGEKLFF
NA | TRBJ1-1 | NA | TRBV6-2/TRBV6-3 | TGTGCCAGCAGTTATTATGGAGAAGCTTTCTTT | CASSYYGEAFF
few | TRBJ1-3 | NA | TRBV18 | TGTGCCAGCTCACCATCGCAGGGACCCTCTGGAAACACCATATATTTT | CASSPSQGPSGNTIYF
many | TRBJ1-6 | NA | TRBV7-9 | TGTGCCAGCAGCTTAGAACAGGGCAATTCACCCCTCCACTTT | CASSLEQGNSPLHF
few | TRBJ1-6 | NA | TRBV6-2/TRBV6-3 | TGTGCCAGCAACCTCCTTTCGCGTGGCGTCCTCCACTTT | CASNLLSRGVLHF
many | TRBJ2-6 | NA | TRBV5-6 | TGTGCCAGCGGTTATAGGACGGCTCCATCCCCATCCAACGTCCTGACTTTC | CASGYRTAPSPSNVLTF
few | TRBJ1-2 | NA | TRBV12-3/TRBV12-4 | TGTGCCAGCACCCCCTCTAGGGGCAGCGGCTACACCTTC | CASTPSRGSGYTF
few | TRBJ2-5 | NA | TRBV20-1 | TGCAGTGCACAGGGACTCCAAGAGACCCAGTACTTC | CSAQGLQETQYF
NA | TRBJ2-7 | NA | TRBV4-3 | TGCGCCAGCAGCCAAGATCTGCTAGTCTCCTACGAGCAGTACTTC | CASSQDLLVSYEQYF
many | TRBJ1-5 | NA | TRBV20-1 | TGCAGTGCACAAAGGCGGGACAAACCCCAGCATTTT | CSAQRRDKPQHF
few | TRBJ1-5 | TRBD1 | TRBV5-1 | TGCGCCAGCAGCTTGGCAGGGGGAGGAGATCAGCCCCAGCATTTT | CASSLAGGGDQPQHF
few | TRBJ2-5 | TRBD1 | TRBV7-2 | TGTGCCAGCAGCTTGGACAGGGGGCGGCACGAGACCCAGTACTTC | CASSLDRGRHETQYF
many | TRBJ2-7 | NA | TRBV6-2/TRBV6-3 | TGTGCCAGCGCCGGGACACCTTTATACGAGCAGTACTTC | CASAGTPLYEQYF
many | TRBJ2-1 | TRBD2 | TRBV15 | TGTGCCACCAGCAGAGATGGTAGCGGGAGGTACAATGAGCAGTTCTTC | CATSRDGSGRYNEQFF
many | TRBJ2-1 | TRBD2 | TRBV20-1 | TGCAGTGCCAATCCCGGACTAGCGGGAGAGGAGCAGTTCTTC | CSANPGLAGEEQFF
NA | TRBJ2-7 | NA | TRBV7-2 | TGTGCCAGCAGCCCCAAGGGGATGGCACGGTACGAGCAGTACTTC | CASSPKGMARYEQYF
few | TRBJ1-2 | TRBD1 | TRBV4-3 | TGCGCCAGCAGCGCCCGGGACAGCCCAAGCGTCCGGGATGGCTACACCTTC | CASSARDSPSVRDGYTF
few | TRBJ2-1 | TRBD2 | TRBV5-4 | TGTGCCAGCAGCTCCCTAGCGGGAGGGCTGAATGAGCAGTTCTTC | CASSSLAGGLNEQFF
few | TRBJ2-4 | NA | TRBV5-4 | TGTGCCAGCAGCAGAGACAGCGGAAACATTCAGTACTTC | CASSRDSGNIQYF
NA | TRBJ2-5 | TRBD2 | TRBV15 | TGTGCCACCAGCAGAGATGAATGGGGTAGTAGCGGGAGCCTACAAGAGACCCAGTACTTC | CATSRDEWGSSGSLQETQYF
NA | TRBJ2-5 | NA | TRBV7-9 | TGTGCCAGCAGCTTAAGGACCCTCGGAGAGACCCAGTACTTC | CASSLRTLGETQYF
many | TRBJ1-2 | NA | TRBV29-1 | TGCAGCTCTGCGGGGGGAGACTCTAACTATGGCTACACCTTC | CSSAGGDSNYGYTF
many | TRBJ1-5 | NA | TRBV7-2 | TGTGCCAGCAGCTTTTTAACCCGCAATCAGCCCCAGCATTTT | CASSFLTRNQPQHF
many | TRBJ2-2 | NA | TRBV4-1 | TGCGCCAGCAGCCCCAGCGGCCAAGGAACCGGGGAGCTGTTTTTT | CASSPSGQGTGELFF
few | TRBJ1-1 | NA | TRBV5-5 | TGTGCCAGCAGCTTGGCGGTTGGAACTGAAGCTTTCTTT | CASSLAVGTEAFF
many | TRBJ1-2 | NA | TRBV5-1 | TGCGCCAGCAGCCTTACCCCGGGCCAGTTTTTTGGCTACACCTTC | CASSLTPGQFFGYTF
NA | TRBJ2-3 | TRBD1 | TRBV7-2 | TGTGCCAGCAGGTCACCCGGGACAGGGGCCACAGATACGCAGTATTTT | CASRSPGTGATDTQYF
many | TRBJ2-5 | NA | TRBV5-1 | TGCGCCAGCAGCTGGGGGGACCGCCCCCAAGAGACCCAGTACTTC | CASSWGDRPQETQYF
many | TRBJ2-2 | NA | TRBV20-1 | TGCAGTGCTAGAGTTGTGGGCGGGGAGCTGTTTTTT | CSARVVGGELFF
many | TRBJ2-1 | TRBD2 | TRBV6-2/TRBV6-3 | TGTGCCAGCACCCCCTCCGGGACTAGCGGGATCGCAAAAGGCAATGAGCAGTTCTTC | CASTPSGTSGIAKGNEQFF
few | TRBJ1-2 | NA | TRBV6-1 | TGTGCCAGCAGTCCACCTGGACGGTCCTCTGCTAACTATGGCTACACCTTC | CASSPPGRSSANYGYTF
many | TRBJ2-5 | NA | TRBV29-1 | TGCAGCGTTGTATCTGGAATAATCGAGACCCAGTACTTC | CSVVSGIIETQYF
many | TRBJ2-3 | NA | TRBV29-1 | TGCAGCACCGAGAAGGCCGGAGGCACAGATACGCAGTATTTT | CSTEKAGGTDTQYF
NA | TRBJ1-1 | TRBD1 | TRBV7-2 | TGTGCCAGCAGACACCGGGACAGGGGTTGGCCTGAAGCTTTCTTT | CASRHRDRGWPEAFF
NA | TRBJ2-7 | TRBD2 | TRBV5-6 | TGTGCCAGCAGCTTGCGGGCTAGCGGGAGTCGGGAGCAGTACTTC | CASSLRASGSREQYF
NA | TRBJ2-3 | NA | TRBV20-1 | TGCAGTGCCCTCCGCCTCCGGGGAACAGATACGCAGTATTTT | CSALRLRGTDTQYF
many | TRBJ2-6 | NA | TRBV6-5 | TGTGCCAGCAGTTCCAGGAGGGCTGGGGCCAACGTCCTGACTTTC | CASSSRRAGANVLTF
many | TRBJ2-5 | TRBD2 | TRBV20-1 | TGCAGTGCTAGAGAGGGCGGGGGTAGTAAGACCCAGTACTTC | CSAREGGGSKTQYF
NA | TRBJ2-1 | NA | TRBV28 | TGTGCCAGCAGTTTAGGCTTTCCTGGGAATGAGCAGTTCTTC | CASSLGFPGNEQFF
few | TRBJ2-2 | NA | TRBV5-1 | TGCGCCAGCAGCTTGGGACAGCGCCACGCCGGGGAGCTGTTTTTT | CASSLGQRHAGELFF
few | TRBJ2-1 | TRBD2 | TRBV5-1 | TGCGCCAGCAGCCCCTTGACTAGCGGGAGGACTGAGCAGTTCTTC | CASSPLTSGRTEQFF
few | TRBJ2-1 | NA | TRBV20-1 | TGCAGTGCGGAACCTCCTAGCTCCTACAATGAGCAGTTCTTC | CSAEPPSSYNEQFF
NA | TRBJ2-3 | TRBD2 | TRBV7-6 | TGTGCCAGCAGCGGGGGGGAGGCCATGAGCACAGATACGCAGTATTTT | CASSGGEAMSTDTQYF
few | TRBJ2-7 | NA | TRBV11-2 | TGTGCCAGCAGCTTAACCCAATCGCGCGGGAATCAGTACTACGAGCAGTACTTC | CASSLTQSRGNQYYEQYF
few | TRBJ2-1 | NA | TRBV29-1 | TGCAGCGGGAGGAGTTCTAATGAGCAGTTCTTC | CSGRSSNEQFF
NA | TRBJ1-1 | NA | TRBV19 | TGTGCCAGTAGTATATCCAGGCTTAGAGGCACTGAAGCTTTCTTT | CASSISRLRGTEAFF
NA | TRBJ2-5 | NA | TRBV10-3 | TGTGCCATCAGTGAGTCGGCGGGGAGGGAGACCCAGTACTTC | CAISESAGRETQYF
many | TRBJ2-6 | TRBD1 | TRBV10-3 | TGTGCCATCCTGGACAGGGAGGTTTCTGGGGCCAACGTCCTGACTTTC | CAILDREVSGANVLTF
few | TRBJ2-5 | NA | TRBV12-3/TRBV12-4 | TGTGCCAGCAGTTTTGAGGCGAGCCAAGAGACCCAGTACTTC | CASSFEASQETQYF
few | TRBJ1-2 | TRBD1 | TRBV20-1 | TGCAGTGCTAGTGTCAGGGGGGCCGGCTATGGCTACACCTTC | CSASVRGAGYGYTF
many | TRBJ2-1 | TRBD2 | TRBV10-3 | TGTGCCGCCAAAATGACTAGCGGGAGAGGGGGTTACAATGAGCAGTTCTTC | CAAKMTSGRGGYNEQFF
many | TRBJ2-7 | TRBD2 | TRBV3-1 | TGTGCCAGCAGCCAAGGAACTAGCGGGAGCTTGGTAGAGCAGTACTTC | CASSQGTSGSLVEQYF
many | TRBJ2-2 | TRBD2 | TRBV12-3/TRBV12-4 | TGTGCCAGCAGTTGGGGGGGGGTAGGCACCGGGGAGCTGTTTTTT | CASSWGGVGTGELFF
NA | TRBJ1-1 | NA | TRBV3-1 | TGTGCCAGCAGCCAAGCTGCGACGGAAGCCCTCTTT | CASSQAATEALF
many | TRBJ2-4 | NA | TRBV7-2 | TGTGCCAGCAGCCTCGGACCCGACAGCTACAAAAACATTCAGTACTTC | CASSLGPDSYKNIQYF
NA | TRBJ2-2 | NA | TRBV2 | TGTGCCAGCAGTGAAGAGGGACACATTGACAGGAGCAGGGAGCTGTTTTTT | CASSEEGHIDRSRELFF